This T cell receptor (beta chain) was identified during a study of T cell repertoires in cytomegalovirus infection. Study-wide background: Peptides in the study included HLA-C-restricted and HLA-B-restricted CMV epitopes. Both CMV infection and a matching HLA type were indicated by public TCR beta signatures. Broader study findings: HLA-C-restricted CMV-specific TCR beta clonotypes were dominant in the ex vivo response.

This clonotype was observed a few times. Its specificity is not known. Deletions cut 2 bases from V and 2 bases from J, with 10 bases between. Germline V gives CDR1 SGHTA, CDR2 FQGNSA. CDR3 length equals 14 residues. Via MiXCR, TCRdb re-called the reads, giving one row per CDR3 protein. Of over 250,000 distinct CDR3 sequences in the sample, roughly a fifth were seen once. The sequencing here drew on cultured PBMCs, taken from culture after CMV antigen stimulation. V and J are TRBV7-2 and TRBJ2-7; D gene unclear. The clonotype originates from a human donor in good health (CMV status not recorded). Some clones in this sample may be carry-over from other donors' samples. This CDR3 reads CASSLRAYTYEQYF. The CDR3, as DNA: TGTGCCAGCAGCTTAAGGGCGTATACCTACGAGCAGTACTTC.